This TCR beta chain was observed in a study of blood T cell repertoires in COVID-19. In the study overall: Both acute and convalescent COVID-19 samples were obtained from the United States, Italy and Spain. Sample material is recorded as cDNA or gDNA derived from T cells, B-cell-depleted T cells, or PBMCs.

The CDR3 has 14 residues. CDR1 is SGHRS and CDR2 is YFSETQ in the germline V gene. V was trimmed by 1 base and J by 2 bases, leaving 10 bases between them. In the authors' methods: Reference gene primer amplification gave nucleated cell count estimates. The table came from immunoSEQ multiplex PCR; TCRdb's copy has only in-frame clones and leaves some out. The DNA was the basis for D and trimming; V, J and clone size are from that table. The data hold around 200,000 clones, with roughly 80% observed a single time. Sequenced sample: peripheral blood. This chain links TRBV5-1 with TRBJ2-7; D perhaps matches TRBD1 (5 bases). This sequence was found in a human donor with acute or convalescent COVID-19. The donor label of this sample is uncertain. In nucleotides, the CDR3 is TGCGCCAGCAGCTTGTCAGGGATCGCCTACGAGCAGTACTTC. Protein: CASSLSGIAYEQYF.